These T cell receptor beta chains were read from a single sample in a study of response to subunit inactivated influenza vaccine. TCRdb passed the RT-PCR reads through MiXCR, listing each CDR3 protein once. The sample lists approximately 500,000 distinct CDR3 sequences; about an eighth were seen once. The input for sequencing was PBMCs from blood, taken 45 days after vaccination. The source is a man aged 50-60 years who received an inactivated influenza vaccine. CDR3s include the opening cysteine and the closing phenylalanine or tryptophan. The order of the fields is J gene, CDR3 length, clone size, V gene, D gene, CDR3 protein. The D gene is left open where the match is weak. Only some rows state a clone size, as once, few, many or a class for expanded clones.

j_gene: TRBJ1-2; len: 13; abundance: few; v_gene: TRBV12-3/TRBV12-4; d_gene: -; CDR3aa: CAIRSGGSYGYTF
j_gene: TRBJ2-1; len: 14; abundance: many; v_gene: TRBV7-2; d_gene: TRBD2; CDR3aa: CASSLAYLAGAAFF
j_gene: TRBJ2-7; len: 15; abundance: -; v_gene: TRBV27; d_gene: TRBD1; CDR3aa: CASSPTGVEAYEQYF
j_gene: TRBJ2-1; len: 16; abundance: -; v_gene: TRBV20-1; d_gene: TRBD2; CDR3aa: CSARSNRLAGYNEQFF
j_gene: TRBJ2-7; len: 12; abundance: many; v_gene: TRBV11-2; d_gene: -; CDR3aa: CASSLDRYEQYF
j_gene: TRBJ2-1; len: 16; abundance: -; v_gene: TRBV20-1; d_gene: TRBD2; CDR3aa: CSAPTSSGQSYNEQFF
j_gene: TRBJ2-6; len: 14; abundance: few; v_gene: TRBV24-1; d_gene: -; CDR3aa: CAIQRAGGANVLTF
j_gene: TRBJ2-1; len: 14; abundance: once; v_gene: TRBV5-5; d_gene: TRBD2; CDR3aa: CASSFGTSKYEQFF
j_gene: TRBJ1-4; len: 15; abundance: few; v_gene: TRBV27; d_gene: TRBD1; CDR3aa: CASSSIQGSSEKLFF
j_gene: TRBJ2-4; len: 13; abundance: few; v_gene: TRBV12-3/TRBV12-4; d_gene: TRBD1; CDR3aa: CASRDRGVDIQYF
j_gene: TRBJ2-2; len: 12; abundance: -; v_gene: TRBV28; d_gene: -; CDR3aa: CASQLGFGELFF
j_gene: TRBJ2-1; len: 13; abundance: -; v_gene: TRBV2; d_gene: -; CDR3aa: CASRLSEGNEQFF
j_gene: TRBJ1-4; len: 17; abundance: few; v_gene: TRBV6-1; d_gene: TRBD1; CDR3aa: CASTKRGRGQINEKLFF
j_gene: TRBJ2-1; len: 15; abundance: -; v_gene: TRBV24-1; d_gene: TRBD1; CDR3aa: CATSETGQGGNEQFF
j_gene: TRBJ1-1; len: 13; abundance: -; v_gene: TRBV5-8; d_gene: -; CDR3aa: CATTGWVNTEAFF
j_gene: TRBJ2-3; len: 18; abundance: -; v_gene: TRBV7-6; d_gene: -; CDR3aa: CASSLASRGVLGTDTQYF
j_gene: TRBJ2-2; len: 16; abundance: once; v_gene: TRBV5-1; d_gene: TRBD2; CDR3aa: CASSEGLAGGPGELFF
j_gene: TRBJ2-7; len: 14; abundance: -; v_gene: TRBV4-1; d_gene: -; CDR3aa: CASSQVVGGPEQYF
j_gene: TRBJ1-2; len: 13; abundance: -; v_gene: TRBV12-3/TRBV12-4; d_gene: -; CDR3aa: CASSPGVAYGYTF
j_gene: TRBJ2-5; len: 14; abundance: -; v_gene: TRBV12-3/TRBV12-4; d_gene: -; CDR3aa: CASSLTLREETQYF